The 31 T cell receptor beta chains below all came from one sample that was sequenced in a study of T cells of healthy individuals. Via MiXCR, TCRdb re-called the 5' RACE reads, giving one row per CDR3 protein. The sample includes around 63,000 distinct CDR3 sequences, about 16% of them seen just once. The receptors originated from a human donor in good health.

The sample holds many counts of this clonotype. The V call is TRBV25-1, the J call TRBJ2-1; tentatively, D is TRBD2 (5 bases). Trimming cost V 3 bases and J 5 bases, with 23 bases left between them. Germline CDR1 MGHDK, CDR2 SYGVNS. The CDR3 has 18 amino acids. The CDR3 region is CASSDLSGSNTVDNEQFF. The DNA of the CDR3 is TGTGCCAGCAGTGATTTGTCTGGGAGTAACACGGTTGACAATGAGCAGTTCTTC.

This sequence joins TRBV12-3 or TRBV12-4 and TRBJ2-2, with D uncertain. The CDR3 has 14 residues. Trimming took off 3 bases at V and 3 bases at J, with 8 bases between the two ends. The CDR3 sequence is CASSFPGYTGELFF. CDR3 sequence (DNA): TGTGCCAGCAGTTTTCCGGGTTACACCGGGGAGCTGTTTTTT.

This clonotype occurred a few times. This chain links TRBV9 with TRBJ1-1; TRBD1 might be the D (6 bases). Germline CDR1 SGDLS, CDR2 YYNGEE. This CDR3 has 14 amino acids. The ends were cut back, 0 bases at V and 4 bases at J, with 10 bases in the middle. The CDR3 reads CASSVGGTPTEAFF. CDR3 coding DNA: TGTGCCAGCAGCGTAGGGGGGACACCCACTGAAGCTTTCTTT.

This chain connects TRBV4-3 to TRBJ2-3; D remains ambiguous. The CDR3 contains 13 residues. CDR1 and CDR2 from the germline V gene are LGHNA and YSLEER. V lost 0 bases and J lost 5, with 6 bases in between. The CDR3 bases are TGCGCCAGCAGCCAAGATATTGAAGATACGCAGTATTTT. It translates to CASSQDIEDTQYF.

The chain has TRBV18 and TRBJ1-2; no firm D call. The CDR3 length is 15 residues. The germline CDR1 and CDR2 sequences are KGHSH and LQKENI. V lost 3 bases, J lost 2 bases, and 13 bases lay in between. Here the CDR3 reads CASSPWEIRNYGYTF. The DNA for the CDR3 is TGTGCCAGCTCACCTTGGGAGATCCGCAACTATGGCTACACCTTC.

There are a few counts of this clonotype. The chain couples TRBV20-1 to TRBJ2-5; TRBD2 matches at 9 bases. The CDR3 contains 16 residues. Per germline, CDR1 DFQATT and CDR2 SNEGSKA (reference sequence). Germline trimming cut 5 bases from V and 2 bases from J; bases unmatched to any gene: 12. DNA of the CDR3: TGCAGTGCTCCCAGGGGCACTAGCGGGCCGCAAGAGACCCAGTACTTC. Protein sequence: CSAPRGTSGPQETQYF.

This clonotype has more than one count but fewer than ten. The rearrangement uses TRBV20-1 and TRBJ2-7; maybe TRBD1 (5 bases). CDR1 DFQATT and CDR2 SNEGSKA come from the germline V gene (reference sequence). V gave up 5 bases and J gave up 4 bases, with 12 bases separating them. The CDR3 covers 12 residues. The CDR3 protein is CSAHQGNYEQYF. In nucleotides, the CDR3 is TGCAGTGCTCATCAGGGAAATTACGAGCAGTACTTC.

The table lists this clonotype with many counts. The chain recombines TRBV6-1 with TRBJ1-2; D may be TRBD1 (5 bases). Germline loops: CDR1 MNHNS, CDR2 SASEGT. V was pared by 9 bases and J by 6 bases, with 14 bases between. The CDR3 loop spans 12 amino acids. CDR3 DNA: TGTGCCAGGGGGGGGGGAACGGATGGCTACACCTTC. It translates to CARGGGTDGYTF.

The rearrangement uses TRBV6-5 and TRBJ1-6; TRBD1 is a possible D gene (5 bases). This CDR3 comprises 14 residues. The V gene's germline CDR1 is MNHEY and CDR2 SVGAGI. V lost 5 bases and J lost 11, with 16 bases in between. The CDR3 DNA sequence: TGTGCCAGCAGTGATTTATTCTTAGGGGCACCCCTCCACTTT. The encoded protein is CASSDLFLGAPLHF.

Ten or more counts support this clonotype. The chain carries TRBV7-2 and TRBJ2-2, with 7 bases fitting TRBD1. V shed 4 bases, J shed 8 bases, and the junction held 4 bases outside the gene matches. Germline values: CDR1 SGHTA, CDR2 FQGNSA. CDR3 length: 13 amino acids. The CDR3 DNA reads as TGTGCCAGCAGCTCGGGACAGCTAGGGGAGCTGTTTTTT. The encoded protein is CASSSGQLGELFF.

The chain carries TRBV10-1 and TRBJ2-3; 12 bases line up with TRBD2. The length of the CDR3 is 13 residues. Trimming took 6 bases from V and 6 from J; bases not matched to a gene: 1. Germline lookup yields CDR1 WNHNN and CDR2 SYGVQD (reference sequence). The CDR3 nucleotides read TGCGCCAGCAGCCTAGCGGGGGGGGATACGCAGTATTTT. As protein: CASSLAGGDTQYF.

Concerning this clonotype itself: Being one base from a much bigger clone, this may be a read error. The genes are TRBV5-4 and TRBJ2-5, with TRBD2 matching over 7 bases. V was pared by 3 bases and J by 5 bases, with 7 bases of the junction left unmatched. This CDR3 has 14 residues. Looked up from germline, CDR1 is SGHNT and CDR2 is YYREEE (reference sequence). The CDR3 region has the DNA TGTGCCAGCAGCTCGTCGCGGGGGAGGGAGACCCAGTACTTC. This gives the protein CASSSSRGRETQYF.

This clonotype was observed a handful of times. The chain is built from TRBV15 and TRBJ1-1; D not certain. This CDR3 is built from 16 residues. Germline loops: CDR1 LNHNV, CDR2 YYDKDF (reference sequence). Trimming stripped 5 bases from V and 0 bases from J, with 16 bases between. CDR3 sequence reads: CATSRARVGMNTEAFF. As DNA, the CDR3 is TGTGCCACCAGCCGAGCTAGGGTAGGGATGAACACTGAAGCTTTCTTT.

The CDR3 loop is CASSLRRDSPLHF. The DNA for the CDR3 is TGCGCCAGCAGCTTGCGCAGGGACTCACCCCTCCACTTT. V gene TRBV5-1 combines with J gene TRBJ1-6, with a possible D match to TRBD1 (5 bases). The CDR3 covers 13 residues. Trimming shortened V by 1 base and J by 10 bases, and 9 bases separated the two germline ends. Germline V gene lookup returns CDR1 SGHRS and CDR2 YFSETQ.

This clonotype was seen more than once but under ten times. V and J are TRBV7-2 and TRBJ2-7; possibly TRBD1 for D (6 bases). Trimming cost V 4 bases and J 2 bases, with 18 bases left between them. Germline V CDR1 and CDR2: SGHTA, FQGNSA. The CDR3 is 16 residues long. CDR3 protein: CASSSGGGFYAYEQYF. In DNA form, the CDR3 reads TGTGCCAGCAGCTCTGGGGGCGGTTTTTATGCCTACGAGCAGTACTTC.

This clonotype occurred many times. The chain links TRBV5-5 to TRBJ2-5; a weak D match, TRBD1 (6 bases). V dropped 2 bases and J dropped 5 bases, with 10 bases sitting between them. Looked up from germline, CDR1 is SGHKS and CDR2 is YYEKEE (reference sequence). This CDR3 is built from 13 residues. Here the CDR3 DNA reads TGTGCCAGCAGCTTTACAGGGTTGGAGACCCAGTACTTC. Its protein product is CASSFTGLETQYF.

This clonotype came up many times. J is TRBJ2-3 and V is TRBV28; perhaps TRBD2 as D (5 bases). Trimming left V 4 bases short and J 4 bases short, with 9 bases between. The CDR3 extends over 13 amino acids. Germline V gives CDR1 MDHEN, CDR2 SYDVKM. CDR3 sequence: CASSSPEADTQYF. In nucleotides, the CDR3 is TGTGCCAGCAGTTCCCCGGAGGCAGATACGCAGTATTTT.

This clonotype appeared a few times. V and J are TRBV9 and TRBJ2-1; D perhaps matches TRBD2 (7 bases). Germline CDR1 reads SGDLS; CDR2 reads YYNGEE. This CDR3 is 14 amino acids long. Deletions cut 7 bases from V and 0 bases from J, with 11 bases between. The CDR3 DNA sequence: TGTGCCAGCGGGGGGGCCAGCTCCTACAATGAGCAGTTCTTC. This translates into CASGGASSYNEQFF.

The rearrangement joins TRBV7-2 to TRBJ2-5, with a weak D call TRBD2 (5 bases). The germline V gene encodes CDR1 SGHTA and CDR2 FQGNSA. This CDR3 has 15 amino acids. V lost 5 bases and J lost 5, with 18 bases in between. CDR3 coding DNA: TGTGCCAGCAGCATAACTGGAGGTCGTGGGGAGACCCAGTACTTC. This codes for CASSITGGRGETQYF.

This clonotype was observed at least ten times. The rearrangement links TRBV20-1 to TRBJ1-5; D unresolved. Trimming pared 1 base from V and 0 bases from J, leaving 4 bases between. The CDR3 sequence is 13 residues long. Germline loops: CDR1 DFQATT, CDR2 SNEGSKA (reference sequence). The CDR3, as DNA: TGCAGTGCTAGAGTCAGTAGCAATCAGCCCCAGCATTTT. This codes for CSARVSSNQPQHF.

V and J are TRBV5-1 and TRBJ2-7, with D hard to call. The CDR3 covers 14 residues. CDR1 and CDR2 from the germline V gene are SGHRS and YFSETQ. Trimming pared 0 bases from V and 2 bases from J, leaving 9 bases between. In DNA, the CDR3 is TGCGCCAGCAGCTTGGAAGGACCCCCCTACGAGCAGTACTTC. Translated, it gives CASSLEGPPYEQYF. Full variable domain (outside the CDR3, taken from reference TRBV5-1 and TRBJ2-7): KAGVTQTPRYLIKTRGQQVTLSCSPISGHRSVSWYQQTPGQGLQFLFEYFSETQRNKGNFPGRFSGRQFSNSRSEMNVSTLELGDSALYLCASSLEGPPYEQYFGPGTRLTVT.

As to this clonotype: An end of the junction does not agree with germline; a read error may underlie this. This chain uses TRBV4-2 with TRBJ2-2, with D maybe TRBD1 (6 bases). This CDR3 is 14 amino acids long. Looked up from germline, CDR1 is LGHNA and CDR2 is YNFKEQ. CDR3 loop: CASTQTGLTGELFF. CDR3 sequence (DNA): TGTGCCAGCACCCAAACAGGGCTAACCGGGGAGCTGTTTTTT.

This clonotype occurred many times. CDR3 sequence: CASRREELFF. CDR3 coding DNA: TGTGCCAGCCGGCGGGAGGAGCTGTTTTTT. The gene calls are TRBV12-3 or TRBV12-4 and TRBJ2-2, with D possibly being TRBD2 (6 bases). Trimming left V 8 bases short and J 10 bases short, with 8 bases between. The CDR3 sequence is 10 residues long.

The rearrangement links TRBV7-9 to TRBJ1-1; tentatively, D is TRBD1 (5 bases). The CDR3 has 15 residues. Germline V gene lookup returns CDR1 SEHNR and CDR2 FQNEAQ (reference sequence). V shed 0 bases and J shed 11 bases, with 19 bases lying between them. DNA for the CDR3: TGTGCCAGCAGCTTAGCCGACAGTCCTCCCGACGCGGCTTTCTTT. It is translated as CASSLADSPPDAAFF.

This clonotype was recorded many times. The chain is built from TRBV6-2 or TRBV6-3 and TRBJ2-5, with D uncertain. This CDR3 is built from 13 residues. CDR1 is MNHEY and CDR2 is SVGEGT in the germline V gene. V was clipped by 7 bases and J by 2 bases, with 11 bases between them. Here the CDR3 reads CASTQPFQETQYF. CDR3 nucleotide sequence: TGTGCCAGCACCCAGCCGTTTCAAGAGACCCAGTACTTC.

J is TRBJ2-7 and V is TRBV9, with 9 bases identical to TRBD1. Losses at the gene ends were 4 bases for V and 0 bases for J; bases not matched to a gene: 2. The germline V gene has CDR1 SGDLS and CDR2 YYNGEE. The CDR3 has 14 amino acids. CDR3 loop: CASSLGQGSYEQYF. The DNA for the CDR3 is TGTGCCAGCAGCCTGGGACAGGGCTCCTACGAGCAGTACTTC.

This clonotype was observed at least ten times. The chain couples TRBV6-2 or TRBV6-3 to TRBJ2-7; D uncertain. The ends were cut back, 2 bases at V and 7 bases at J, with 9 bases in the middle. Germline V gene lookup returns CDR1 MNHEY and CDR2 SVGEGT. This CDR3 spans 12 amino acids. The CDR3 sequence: CASSYTSPEQYF. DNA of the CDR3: TGTGCCAGCAGTTACACTTCCCCTGAGCAGTACTTC.

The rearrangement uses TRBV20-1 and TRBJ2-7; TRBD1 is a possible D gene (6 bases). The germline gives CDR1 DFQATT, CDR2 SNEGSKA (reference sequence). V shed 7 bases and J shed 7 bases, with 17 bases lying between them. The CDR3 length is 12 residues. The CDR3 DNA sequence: TGCAGTGTACAACAGGGCCCGAGGGAGCAGTACTTC. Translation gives CSVQQGPREQYF.

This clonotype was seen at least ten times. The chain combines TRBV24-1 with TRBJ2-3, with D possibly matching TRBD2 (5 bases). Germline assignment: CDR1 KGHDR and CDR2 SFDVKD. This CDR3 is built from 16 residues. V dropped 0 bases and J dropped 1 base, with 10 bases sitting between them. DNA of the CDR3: TGTGCCACCAGTGATTTGATGTACGGGGGCACAGATACGCAGTATTTT. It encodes CATSDLMYGGTDTQYF.

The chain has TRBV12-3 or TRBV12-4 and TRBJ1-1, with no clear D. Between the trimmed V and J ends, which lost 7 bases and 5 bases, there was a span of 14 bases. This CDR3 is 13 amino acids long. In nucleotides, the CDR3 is TGTGCCAGCACCTTGCAGGTCAGGACTGAAGCTTTCTTT. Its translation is CASTLQVRTEAFF.

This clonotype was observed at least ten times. CDR3 DNA sequence: TGTGCCAGCAACACCGGGGGGAGCAATCAGCCCCAGCATTTT. As protein: CASNTGGSNQPQHF. This chain uses TRBV6-6 with TRBJ1-5; weak D call: TRBD1 (5 bases). The CDR3 length is 14 residues. The germline V and J ends were trimmed by 7 bases and 1 base, with 11 bases remaining between them. Germline CDR1 MNHNY, CDR2 SVGAGI (reference sequence).